These T cell receptor beta chains were read from a single sample in a study of cytomegalovirus exposure and HLA in healthy donors. Assay: immunoSEQ multiplex PCR; the TCRdb copy retains only in-frame clones and omits some. Among about 240,000 clones listed, approximately 82% were seen once. The sequenced sample was PBMCs. The receptors derive from an older woman in good health and CMV-seropositive. Each CDR3 is given without its conserved first and last residue.

cdr3_aa	cdr3_length	v_call	j_call
ASSPRDRVNTEAF	13	TRBV19	TRBJ1-1
ASSEEAGHTDTQY	13	TRBV2	TRBJ2-3
ASRGQPNQPQH	11	TRBV7-2	TRBJ1-5
ASSAAGTGDEKLF	13	TRBV7-9	TRBJ1-4
ASSFLAGDTGELF	13	TRBV7-2	TRBJ2-2
ASSQPRPGTGGPGELF	16	TRBV4-1	TRBJ2-2
ASSLGGLVSEQF	12	TRBV11-1	TRBJ2-1
ASSGGGLRNTIY	12	TRBV28	TRBJ1-3
ASSLDRGLINEQF	13	TRBV18	TRBJ2-1
ASSDGPSGANVLT	13	TRBV6-4	TRBJ2-6
SVVSQKNIQY	10	TRBV29-1	TRBJ2-4
ASSSRTSGGGETQY	14	TRBV5-1	TRBJ2-5
ASSQDYRVYGYT	12	TRBV14	TRBJ1-2
ASSFPSRVETQY	12	TRBV4-1	TRBJ2-5
ASGLVGFGGRLGYEQY	16	TRBV12-5	TRBJ2-7
ASRGDLEYKNIQY	13	TRBV5-1	TRBJ2-4
ASSLAGNTEAF	11	TRBV5-6	TRBJ1-1
ASSEHRGRQETQY	13	TRBV2	TRBJ2-5
ASSQDGTRNIDTQY	14	TRBV5-1	TRBJ2-3
ASSWAFNTEAF	11	TRBV19	TRBJ1-1
ASSEDGRAPGQF	12	TRBV10-1	TRBJ2-1
ASSPGQVGEKLF	12	TRBV4-1	TRBJ1-4
ASSQDLRRGQGAREQY	16	TRBV4-2	TRBJ2-7
AISESRVETQY	11	TRBV10-3	TRBJ2-5
ASGTGENTGELF	12	TRBV5-1	TRBJ2-2
ASGGQGLGTDTQY	13	TRBV28	TRBJ2-3
ASSEATVLYNEQF	13	TRBV6-1	TRBJ2-1
ASSDLSSGSDEQF	13	TRBV5-1	TRBJ2-1
ASSVALTPPRNTEAF	15	TRBV9	TRBJ1-1
ASSLGQGRYNEQF	13	TRBV5-5	TRBJ2-1
ASSSGLAGVSDTQY	14	TRBV18	TRBJ2-3
ATRQGSNYLQPQH	13	TRBV19	TRBJ1-5
ASSGDRGRSYEQY	13	TRBV10-1	TRBJ2-7
ASSLDSLAGGNTGELF	16	TRBV11-2	TRBJ2-2
ASSILRGNEQY	11	TRBV19	TRBJ2-7
ASSQDRGLRYEQY	13	TRBV19	TRBJ2-7
ASSPIDRGTRDEQF	14	TRBV19	TRBJ2-1
ASKDETIVNQPQH	13	TRBV2	TRBJ1-5
ASSPFGSSATFNYGYT	16	TRBV18	TRBJ1-2
ASKPGHHYGYT	11	TRBV6-5	TRBJ1-2
ASSPPPGLAEETQY	14	TRBV27	TRBJ2-5
ASSLGAARVSDTQY	14	TRBV5-1	TRBJ2-3
ASTGTDTQY	9	TRBV7-9	TRBJ2-3
ASSTRTSGRTPY	12	TRBV28	TRBJ2-7
ASSDSPTGELF	11	TRBV6-1	TRBJ2-2
ASSPSPLRGLATTEAF	16	TRBV4-1	TRBJ1-1
ASSLESGRADIQY	13	TRBV18	TRBJ2-4
ASSQDRVTARH	11	TRBV4-1	TRBJ1-5
ASSPGTSGRYGKNIQY	16	TRBV5-1	TRBJ2-4
ASSLRASGRYSPLH	14	TRBV5-1	TRBJ1-6
ASSPGQGLSGNTIY	14	TRBV5-6	TRBJ1-3
ASSLGRSSYEQY	12	TRBV7-9	TRBJ2-7
ASSAPGSLYGYT	12	TRBV5-5	TRBJ1-2